The clone carrying this TCR beta chain has just a few counts. Its antigen remains unidentified. Germline CDR1 is MNHEY and CDR2 is SVGEGT. CDR3 size: 13 residues. V lost 4 bases, J lost 3 bases, and 10 bases lay in between. This sample is drawn from a study of blood T cells in healthy people across ages. General study findings and limits: In older individuals, TCR beta diversity per million T cells was lower, falling roughly linearly with age. Whereas aged donors had fewer naive CD4+ cells, long-lived donors had more of them and higher diversity.

Next came a second PCR, run for roughly 6 to 11 cycles, which used a sample-barcoded 5' primer along with a J-beta primer mix. Sequencing of every sample gave 2.5 million or more CDR3-containing paired-end reads. TCRdb analysed the 5' RACE reads with MiXCR anew, one entry per CDR3 protein. The repertoire holds hundreds of thousands of distinct CDR3 sequences, about 21% seen once, with roughly 3.6% in the top ten. Caucasian individuals from Russia who were healthy and aged roughly 6 to 100 acted as donors. The TCR originated in a man aged 65 to 79 in good health. The rearrangement joins TRBV6-2 or TRBV6-3 to TRBJ2-7, with D perhaps matching TRBD1 or TRBD2 (5 bases each). The sample comprised blood. The DNA of the CDR3 is TGTGCCAGCAGTTGGGACCGTATCTACGAGCAGTACTTC. Translation gives CASSWDRIYEQYF.